The clone carrying this T cell receptor beta chain was observed a handful of times. The antigen is unknown. The CDR3 contains 17 residues. The J segment lost 6 bases and the V segment lost 3 bases, leaving 12 bases of the junction unmatched. The germline gives CDR1 SGHNT, CDR2 YYREEE (reference sequence). The record originates from a study of T cells after yellow fever vaccination. Study-wide findings and caveats: Abundant contaminating clonotypes from the bulk population could appear in FACS-sorted repertoires. Most clones from primary vaccination resurfaced after the booster (about 96% CD4, approximately 87% CD8).

5'RACE template switching generated TCR cDNA, adding a universal primer site and UMIs. TCRdb reprocessed the 5' RACE reads with MiXCR, giving one entry per CDR3 protein. The table lists approximately 330,000 distinct CDR3 sequences, 4.1% of them singletons, with under 30% in the top ten. The specimen comprised PBMCs, sampled 5 days after the yellow fever booster vaccination. This chain links TRBV5-4 with TRBJ2-3; 11 bases are a match to TRBD2. This TCR was recovered from a man aged 18 to 29 who received the YFV17D yellow fever vaccine. CDR3 sequence reads: CASSSGLLAGDADTQYF. The CDR3 nucleotides read TGTGCCAGCAGCTCGGGGCTACTAGCGGGAGACGCCGATACGCAGTATTTT.